The sequence of this TCR beta chain was determined in a study of vaccination effects on CD4 cells after COVID-19 (dated by TCRdb to about 2022). About the full investigation: Participants received two doses of either the BNT162b2 or the mRNA-1273 mRNA SARS-CoV-2 vaccine. Altogether, around 11 COVID-19 convalescent patients and a handful of SARS-CoV-2-naive healthy vaccine recipients made up the full study. SARS-CoV-2 spike-specific CD4+ TCR repertoires from before and after mRNA vaccination were compared in COVID-19 convalescent patients and in infection-naive vaccine recipients. Cultures from other donors in the study were sequenced with the Oncomine TCR Beta short-read assay on an Illumina iSeq 100. Overall study results and their limits: Both infection-induced and vaccine-induced clones contracted markedly at late post-vaccination timepoints, which is consistent with waning T cell responses. Limitations of the study were the small number of convalescent patients and the absence of early post-infection timepoints. In healthy vaccine recipients, vaccine-induced clones were almost all SARS-CoV-2 mono-reactive, with only 1 of 255 being cross-reactive with common cold coronaviruses.

Library construction relied on the immunoSEQ multiplex PCR assay. DNA from the cultured, isolated CD4+ T cells was subjected to TCR beta CDR3 sequencing. The original methods were these. Non-productive TCR sequences were removed and reads were trimmed to the CDR3 region, keeping CDR3s of at least 7 amino acids. The MANAFEST web app was used to pick out antigen-specific clonotypes by comparing their expansion in peptide wells with that in reference cultures. To be called positive, a clone needed expansion at FDR<0.05 compared with the reference and with all other wells, an odds ratio greater than 5, and a frequency greater than 0.1% in two replicate wells. A clonotype was defined as cross-reactive if the clonotype was significantly expanded both in SARS-CoV-2 spike wells and in at least one common cold coronavirus spike condition. CDR3 similarity was assessed by Levenshtein distance with the stringdist R package, and unrooted trees were built with ape in R 3.6.1. The table was pulled from immuneACCESS by TCRdb, which kept in-frame rearrangements only. Such tables lose some clones; where checked, under half of the loss comes from unresolved V genes, and the rest has no known cause. That table is the source of V, J and clone size, and D and trimming were worked out from the DNA. This sample lists tens of thousands of clones; around 76% were detected once. The top ten clonotypes cover about 10% of the sample.

This clone was seen only a few times. This receptor's antigen is unknown. No quality values exist for individual bases; no much larger clone is one base distant. The ViraFEST assay stimulated PBMC with viral peptide pools and then used TCR sequencing to identify antigen-specific CD4+ T cell clonotypes by expansion. After about 10 days of culture, CD4+ T cells were isolated with the EasySep CD4+ T cell isolation kit. Negative nucleocapsid antibody results before and after vaccination confirmed that the healthy vaccine recipients had no prior SARS-CoV-2 infection. A few million PBMC per well were cultured with 8.5 to 10 ug/ml peptides in IMDM containing roughly 5% human AB serum, approximately 10 IU/ml IL-2 and gentamicin. Half of the culture medium was replaced with fresh IL-2-containing medium on days 3 and 7. Each peptide stimulation condition was cultured in triplicate wells unless otherwise noted. Using Ficoll-Paque Plus gradient centrifugation, PBMC were separated from whole blood and then either used fresh or cryopreserved at -140C. The spike proteins of SARS-CoV-2 and of the common cold coronaviruses HCoV-NL63, HCoV-OC43 and HCoV-229E were spanned by overlapping peptide pools. Genomic DNA was extracted from cultured CD4+ T cells with the QIAamp micro DNA kit.

V is clipped by 4 bases and J by 1 base, and the sequence between their germline boundaries is 9 bases long. In the germline V gene, CDR1 corresponds to SGHRS and CDR2 to YFSETQ. The CDR3 starts with the cysteine, ends with the valine, and has 13 residues. Here the CDR3 DNA is all that survives: 39 bases in frame from base 1. The starting material was CD4+ T cells from PBMCs cultured with SARS-CoV-2 spike peptides, obtained before COVID-19 vaccination. This specimen's cell subset or site label, interpreted: SARS-CoV-2 spike overlapping peptide pool stimulation. The TCR was taken from a human donor who received a COVID-19 vaccine. The sequence is built from TRBV5-1 and TRBJ2-7; the D gene is possibly TRBD1 or TRBD2, with 5 bases matching each. The CDR3 amino acid sequence is: CASSRDGSYEQYV. The sequenced DNA is TGCGCCAGCAGCAGGGACGGGTCCTACGAGCAGTACGTC.